Below are 17 T cell receptor beta chains sequenced from a single sample in a study of shared clonotypes between healthy human individuals (dated by TCRdb to 2020 to 2021). CD8 naive samples were CD45RO-negative cells positively selected for CCR7, giving a CD45RA+CCR7+ population that excluded TemRA cells. The library was obtained by the immunoSEQ multiplex PCR assay. The clones in this table, taken by TCRdb from immuneACCESS, are in-frame only. Not every clone is retained; where verified, under half of the shortfall comes from an unresolved V gene, and the cause of the rest is unknown. The sample table records about 1.9 million clones; 93% of these occur just once. Together, the top ten hold about 1.6% of the sample. Material: naive CD8+ T cells from PBMCs. Reading the label with the study, this specimen's cell subset or site is: CD45RA+CCR7+. The receptors come from a man aged 18 to 35 in good health. Some clones in this sample may be carry-over from other donors' samples.

The V call is TRBV5-6, the J call TRBJ1-1; D call uncertain. The germline V gene has CDR1 SGHDT and CDR2 YYEEEE. V gave up 0 bases and J gave up 4 bases, with 13 bases separating them. The CDR3 has 15 residues. The CDR3 DNA sequence: TGTGCCAGCAGCTTGGGGGAGGGAATTCGCACTGAAGCTTTCTTT. Its protein product is CASSLGEGIRTEAFF.

The chain recombines TRBV13 with TRBJ2-5; D is unresolved. The CDR3 is made up of 12 amino acids. Germline V lookup: CDR1 PRHDT, CDR2 FYEKMQ (reference sequence). The ends were cut back, 3 bases at V and 7 bases at J, with 9 bases in the middle. DNA of the CDR3: TGTGCCAGCAGCTTTGGATGGGGGACCCAGTACTTC. Translated, it gives CASSFGWGTQYF.

This clone was observed a handful of times. The chain recombines TRBV4-2 with TRBJ1-5, with no clear D. The CDR3 sequence is 15 residues long. Deletions cut 0 bases from V and 1 base from J, with 7 bases between. Germline CDR1 LGHNA, CDR2 YNFKEQ. CDR3 region: CASSQERRSNQPQHF. CDR3 coding DNA: TGTGCCAGCAGCCAAGAGAGAAGGAGCAATCAGCCCCAGCATTTT.

Comments on this clone: This CDR3 is also generated by other DNA sequences in the sample. The chain couples TRBV10-3 to TRBJ2-5; no clear D. The germline CDR1 and CDR2 sequences are ENHRY and SYGVKD. V was trimmed by 2 bases and J by 2 bases, leaving 6 bases between them. The CDR3 sequence is 13 residues long. The CDR3 reads CAISEVLQETQYF. The CDR3 DNA follows: TGTGCCATCAGTGAGGTGTTACAAGAGACCCAGTACTTC.

This chain links TRBV5-4 with TRBJ1-2, with a possible D match to TRBD1 (5 bases). The V end lost 2 bases, the J end lost 4 bases, and 18 bases lay between the germline ends. Germline loops: CDR1 SGHNT, CDR2 YYREEE (reference sequence). The CDR3 has 16 residues. CDR3 sequence: CASSLRGTGSIYGYTF. CDR3 DNA sequence: TGTGCCAGCAGCTTACGCGGGACGGGTTCAATCTATGGCTACACCTTC.

The chain employs TRBV7-8 and TRBJ2-3; possibly TRBD2 for D (5 bases). Trimming removed 2 bases at V and 5 bases at J, with 14 bases between. Germline CDR1 is SGHVS and CDR2 is FQNEAQ. This CDR3 contains 15 residues. CDR3 nucleotide sequence: TGTGCCAGCAGCTTACGTGGGAGTGACGGAGATACGCAGTATTTT. This translates into CASSLRGSDGDTQYF.

This chain connects TRBV7-9 to TRBJ2-7; 10 bases align to TRBD2. Germline CDR1 and CDR2: SEHNR and FQNEAQ (reference sequence). The V and J ends lost 5 bases and 7 bases, in that order; junction bases with no gene match: 17. The CDR3 has 17 amino acids. CDR3 DNA: TGTGCCAGCAGCGCCCGCCTCTCAGCGGGAGGGCCGGGGGAGCAGTACTTC. Its translation: CASSARLSAGGPGEQYF.

This rearrangement joins TRBV29-1 to TRBJ2-2, with unresolved D. This CDR3 contains 13 residues. Trimming removed 4 bases at V and 5 bases at J, with 11 bases between. Germline loops: CDR1 SQVTM, CDR2 ANQGSEA. CDR3 nucleotides: TGCAGCGTTGTTCGAAGCGAGACCGGGGAGCTGTTTTTT. Its protein is CSVVRSETGELFF.

V is TRBV19 and J is TRBJ1-1; 9 bases line up with TRBD1. CDR1 is LNHDA and CDR2 is SQIVND in the germline V gene (reference sequence). V dropped 1 base and J dropped 6; count of bases not matched to a gene: 24. The CDR3 is made up of 21 amino acids. The CDR3, as DNA: TGTGCCAGTAGTATAGGTCCGGGACAGGGATGGACTCGACTAGCTCTTGCTGAAGCTTTCTTT. Amino acid sequence: CASSIGPGQGWTRLALAEAFF.

The chain employs TRBV13 and TRBJ2-2; TRBD1 matches at 10 bases. Germline V gene sequence: CDR1 PRHDT, CDR2 FYEKMQ (reference sequence). CDR3 size: 18 residues. Germline trimming cut 6 bases from V and 4 bases from J; bases unmatched to any gene: 14. CDR3 loop: CASRTRLEDRGLTGELFF. DNA for the CDR3: TGTGCCAGCAGAACACGACTCGAAGACAGGGGGCTCACCGGGGAGCTGTTTTTT.

This clone was seen more than once but under ten times. The chain joins TRBV13 to TRBJ2-2; D is undetermined. Germline values: CDR1 PRHDT, CDR2 FYEKMQ (reference sequence). The CDR3 totals 13 residues. V gave up 7 bases and J gave up 7 bases, with 13 bases separating them. DNA of the CDR3: TGTGCCAGCATTCTCTCCTCAGTCGGGGAGCTGTTTTTT. Translated: CASILSSVGELFF. Full variable domain (rest looked up from reference TRBV13 and TRBJ2-2): AAGVIQSPRHLIKEKRETATLKCYPIPRHDTVYWYQQGPGQDPQFLISFYEKMQSDKGSIPDRFSAQQFSDYHSELNMSSLELGDSALYFCASILSSVGELFFGEGSRLTVL.

The chain joins TRBV2 to TRBJ1-1; possibly TRBD1 for D (5 bases). In germline, CDR1 is SNHLY, CDR2 FYNNEI. Trimming cost V 10 bases and J 7 bases, with 16 bases left between them. The CDR3 is made up of 12 amino acids. CDR3 sequence: CATWEGTYEAFF. The CDR3 nucleotides read TGTGCCACCTGGGAAGGGACCTATGAAGCTTTCTTT.

This chain joins TRBV27 and TRBJ1-2; 9 bases agree with TRBD1. With 5 bases clipped from V and 6 bases from J, the junction kept 13 bases outside the gene matches. CDR1 MNHEY and CDR2 SMNVEV come from the germline V gene (reference sequence). The CDR3 runs to 16 residues. The CDR3 sequence: CASSTGTGSGWDGYTF. CDR3 nucleotide sequence: TGTGCCAGCAGTACCGGGACAGGGAGTGGATGGGATGGCTACACCTTC.

In this sample, this clone turned up once. The rearrangement joins TRBV7-8 to TRBJ2-5; tentative D call: TRBD2 (5 bases). This CDR3 is 16 amino acids long. The germline gives CDR1 SGHVS, CDR2 FQNEAQ. V gave up 4 bases and J gave up 0 bases, with 15 bases separating them. The CDR3 bases are TGTGCCAGCAGCTCCCGGGGAGAGCGCTACCAAGAGACCCAGTACTTC. Residues: CASSSRGERYQETQYF. The full variable domain, in which reference TRBV7-8 and TRBJ2-5 provide the parts outside the CDR3, is GAGVSQSPRYKVAKRGQDVALRCDPISGHVSLFWYQQALGQGPEFLTYFQNEAQLDKSGLPSDRFFAERPEGSVSTLKIQRTQQEDSAVYLCASSSRGERYQETQYFGPGTRLLVL.

V and J are TRBV19 and TRBJ2-1; D might be TRBD2 (5 bases). Trimming pared 7 bases from V and 9 bases from J, leaving 13 bases between. Per germline, CDR1 LNHDA and CDR2 SQIVND (reference sequence). CDR3 size: 12 residues. The CDR3 loop is CASMGGGLEQFF. The CDR3 DNA follows: TGTGCCAGTATGGGCGGAGGCCTTGAGCAGTTCTTC. Looking up the rest from reference TRBV19 and TRBJ2-1 gives the full variable domain: DGGITQSPKYLFRKEGQNVTLSCEQNLNHDAMYWYRQDPGQGLRLIYYSQIVNDFQKGDIAEGYSVSREKKESFPLTVTSAQKNPTAFYLCASMGGGLEQFFGPGTRLTVL.

The chain links TRBV4-3 to TRBJ1-2; 7 nucleotides line up with TRBD1. The germline gives CDR1 LGHNA, CDR2 YSLEER. Trimming took 0 bases from V and 4 from J; bases not matched to a gene: 8. This CDR3 spans 16 amino acids. The CDR3: CASSQERRGRLYGYTF. The CDR3 DNA sequence: TGCGCCAGCAGCCAAGAAAGGAGGGGGCGACTCTATGGCTACACCTTC.

The chain recombines TRBV5-6 with TRBJ2-7; D may be TRBD1 (5 bases). CDR1 and CDR2 (germline): SGHDT, YYEEEE. The V and J ends lost 0 bases and 7 bases respectively, with 5 bases between them. The CDR3 has 11 residues. The CDR3 is CASSLEGEQYF. The CDR3 DNA reads TGTGCCAGCAGCTTGGAGGGGGAGCAGTACTTC.